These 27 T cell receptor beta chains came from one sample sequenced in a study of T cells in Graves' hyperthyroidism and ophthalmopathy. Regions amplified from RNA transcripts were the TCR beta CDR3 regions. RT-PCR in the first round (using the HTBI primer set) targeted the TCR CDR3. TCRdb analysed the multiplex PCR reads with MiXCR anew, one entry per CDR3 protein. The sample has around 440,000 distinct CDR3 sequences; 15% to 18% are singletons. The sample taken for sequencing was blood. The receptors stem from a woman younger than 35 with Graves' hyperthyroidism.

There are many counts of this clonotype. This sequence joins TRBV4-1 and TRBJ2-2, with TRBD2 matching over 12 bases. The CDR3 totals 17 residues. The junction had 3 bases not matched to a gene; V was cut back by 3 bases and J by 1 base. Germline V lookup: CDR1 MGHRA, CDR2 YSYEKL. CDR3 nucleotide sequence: TGCGCCAGCAGCCATCCACTAGCGGGGGGGAACACCGGGGAGCTGTTTTTT. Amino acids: CASSHPLAGGNTGELFF.

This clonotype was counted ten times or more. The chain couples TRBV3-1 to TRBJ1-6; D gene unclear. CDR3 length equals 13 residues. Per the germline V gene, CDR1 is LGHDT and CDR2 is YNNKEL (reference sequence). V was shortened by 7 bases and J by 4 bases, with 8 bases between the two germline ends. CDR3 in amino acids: CASKAEYNSPLHF. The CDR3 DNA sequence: TGTGCCAGCAAGGCCGAGTATAATTCACCCCTCCACTTT.

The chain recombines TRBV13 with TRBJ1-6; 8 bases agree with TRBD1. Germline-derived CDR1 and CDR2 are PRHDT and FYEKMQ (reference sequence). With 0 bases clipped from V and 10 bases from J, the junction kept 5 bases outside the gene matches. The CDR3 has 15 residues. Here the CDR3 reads CASSLGTGESSPLHF. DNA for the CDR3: TGTGCCAGCAGCTTAGGGACAGGGGAAAGCTCACCCCTCCACTTT. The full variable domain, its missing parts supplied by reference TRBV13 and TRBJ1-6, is AAGVIQSPRHLIKEKRETATLKCYPIPRHDTVYWYQQGPGQDPQFLISFYEKMQSDKGSIPDRFSAQQFSDYHSELNMSSLELGDSALYFCASSLGTGESSPLHFGNGTRLTVT.

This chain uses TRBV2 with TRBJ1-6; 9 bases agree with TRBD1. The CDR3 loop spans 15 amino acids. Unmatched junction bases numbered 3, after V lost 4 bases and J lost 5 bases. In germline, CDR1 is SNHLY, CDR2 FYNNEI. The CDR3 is CASSGDRVHNSPLHF. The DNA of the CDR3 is TGTGCCAGCAGTGGGGACAGGGTCCATAATTCACCCCTCCACTTT.

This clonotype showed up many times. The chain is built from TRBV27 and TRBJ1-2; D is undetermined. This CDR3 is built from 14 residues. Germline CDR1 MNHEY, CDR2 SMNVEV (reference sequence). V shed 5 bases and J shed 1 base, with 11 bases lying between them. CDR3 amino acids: CASSPLGYNYGYTF. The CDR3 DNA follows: TGTGCCAGCAGTCCCTTAGGATATAACTATGGCTACACCTTC.

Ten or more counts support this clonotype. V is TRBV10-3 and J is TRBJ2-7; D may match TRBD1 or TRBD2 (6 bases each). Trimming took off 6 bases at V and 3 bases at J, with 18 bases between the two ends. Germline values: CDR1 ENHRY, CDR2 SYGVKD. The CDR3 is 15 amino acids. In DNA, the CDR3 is TGTGCCATCAGCCAGGGTGTGGCGGGACACTACGAGCAGTACTTC. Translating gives CAISQGVAGHYEQYF.

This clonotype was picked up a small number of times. This chain's CDR3 is CASSPGDAWYGYTF. The CDR3 coding sequence is TGCGCCAGCAGCCCTGGGGACGCTTGGTATGGCTACACCTTC. The rearrangement uses TRBV5-1 and TRBJ1-2; tentative D call: TRBD1 (5 bases). The CDR3 runs 14 residues. Between the trimmed V and J ends, which lost 4 bases and 5 bases, there was a span of 15 bases. CDR1 SGHRS and CDR2 YFSETQ come from the germline V gene.

The CDR3 loop is CASSFGQYYEQYF. The CDR3 nucleotides read TGTGCCAGCAGCTTCGGACAGTACTACGAGCAGTACTTC. The rearrangement uses TRBV7-9 and TRBJ2-7; a possible D gene is TRBD1 (6 bases). V shed 3 bases and J shed 3 bases, with 9 bases lying between them. Germline values: CDR1 SEHNR, CDR2 FQNEAQ (reference sequence). The CDR3 runs 13 residues.

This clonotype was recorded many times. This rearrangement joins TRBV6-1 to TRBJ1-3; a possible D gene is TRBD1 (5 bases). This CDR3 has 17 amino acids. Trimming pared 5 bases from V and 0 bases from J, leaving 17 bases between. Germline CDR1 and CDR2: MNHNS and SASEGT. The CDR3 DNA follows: TGTGCCAGCAGTTACGCCCAACAGGCTTACTCTGGAAACACCATATATTTT. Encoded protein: CASSYAQQAYSGNTIYF.

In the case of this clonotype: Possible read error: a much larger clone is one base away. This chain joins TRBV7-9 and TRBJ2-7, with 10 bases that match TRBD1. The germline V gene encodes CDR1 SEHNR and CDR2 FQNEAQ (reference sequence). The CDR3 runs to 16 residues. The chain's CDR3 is CAGSSRQGALSREQYF. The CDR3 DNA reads TGTGCCGGCAGCTCCCGACAGGGGGCCCTTAGTCGGGAGCAGTACTTC.

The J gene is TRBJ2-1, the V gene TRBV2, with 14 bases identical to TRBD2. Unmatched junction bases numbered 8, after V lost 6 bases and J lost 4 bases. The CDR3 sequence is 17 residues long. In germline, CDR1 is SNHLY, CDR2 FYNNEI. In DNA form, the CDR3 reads TGTGCCAGCAGGGCGACTAGCGGGGGGGCTGGGTACAATGAGCAGTTCTTC. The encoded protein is CASRATSGGAGYNEQFF.

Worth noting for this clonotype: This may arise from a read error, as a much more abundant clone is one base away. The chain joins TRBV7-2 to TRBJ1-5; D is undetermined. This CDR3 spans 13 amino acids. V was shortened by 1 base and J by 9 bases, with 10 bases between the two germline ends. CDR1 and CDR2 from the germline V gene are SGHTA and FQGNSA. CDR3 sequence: CASSLGSSRPQHF. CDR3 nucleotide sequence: TGTGCCAGCAGCTTAGGGTCATCCCGGCCCCAGCATTTT.

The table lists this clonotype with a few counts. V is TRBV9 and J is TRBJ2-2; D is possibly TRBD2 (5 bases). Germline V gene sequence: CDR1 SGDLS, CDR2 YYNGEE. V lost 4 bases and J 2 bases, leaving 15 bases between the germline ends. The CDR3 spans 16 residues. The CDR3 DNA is TGTGCCAGCAGCCCGCTGACTAACCCAAACACCGGGGAGCTGTTTTTT. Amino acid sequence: CASSPLTNPNTGELFF. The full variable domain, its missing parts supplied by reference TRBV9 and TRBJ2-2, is DSGVTQTPKHLITATGQRVTLRCSPRSGDLSVYWYQQSLDQGLQFLIQYYNGEERAKGNILERFSAQQFPDLHSELNLSSLELGDSALYFCASSPLTNPNTGELFFGEGSRLTVL.

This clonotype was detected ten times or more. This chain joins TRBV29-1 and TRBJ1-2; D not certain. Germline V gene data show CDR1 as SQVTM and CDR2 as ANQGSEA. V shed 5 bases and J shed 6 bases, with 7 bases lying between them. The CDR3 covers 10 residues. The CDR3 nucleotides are TGCAGCGTTCTGGGAAATGGCTACACCTTC. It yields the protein CSVLGNGYTF. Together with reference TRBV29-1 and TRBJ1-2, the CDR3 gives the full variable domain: SAVISQKPSRDICQRGTSLTIQCQVDSQVTMMFWYRQQPGQSLTLIATANQGSEATYESGFVIDKFPISRPNLTFSTLTVSNMSPEDSSIYLCSVLGNGYTFGSGTRLTVV.

CDR3 sequence (DNA): TGTGCCAGCAGTTACTCGAAAGGGAGCGGGCCCCAGCATTTT. This codes for CASSYSKGSGPQHF. The chain links TRBV6-2 or TRBV6-3 to TRBJ1-5; unclear D gene. The CDR3 length is 14 residues. V lost 0 bases, J lost 9 bases, and 12 bases lay in between. Germline V gene sequence: CDR1 MNHEY, CDR2 SVGEGT.

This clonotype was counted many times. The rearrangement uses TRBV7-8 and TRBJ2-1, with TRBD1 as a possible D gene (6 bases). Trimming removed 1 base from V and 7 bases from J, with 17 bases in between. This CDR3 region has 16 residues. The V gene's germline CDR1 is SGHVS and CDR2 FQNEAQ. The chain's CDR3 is CASSLDRDPAWNEQFF. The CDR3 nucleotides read TGTGCCAGCAGCTTAGACAGGGACCCGGCCTGGAATGAGCAGTTCTTC.

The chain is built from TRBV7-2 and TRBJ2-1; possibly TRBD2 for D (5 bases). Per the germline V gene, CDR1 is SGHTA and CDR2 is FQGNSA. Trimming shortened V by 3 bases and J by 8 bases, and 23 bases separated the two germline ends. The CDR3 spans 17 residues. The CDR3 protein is CASSLGAKDGITYEQFF. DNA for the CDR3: TGTGCCAGCAGCTTGGGTGCAAAGGACGGGATTACGTATGAGCAGTTCTTC.

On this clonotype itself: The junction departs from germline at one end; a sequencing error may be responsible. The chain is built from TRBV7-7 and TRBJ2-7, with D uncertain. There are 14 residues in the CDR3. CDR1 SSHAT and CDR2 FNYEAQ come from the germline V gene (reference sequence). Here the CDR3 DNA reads TGTGCTAGCAGCTTAGTAGAAGGACCTACGACGCAGTACTTC. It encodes CASSLVEGPTTQYF. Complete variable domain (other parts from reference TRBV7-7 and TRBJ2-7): GAGVSQSPRYKVTKRGQDVTLRCDPISSHATLYWYQQALGQGPEFLTYFNYEAQPDKSGLPSDRFSAERPEGSISTLTIQRTEQRDSAMYRCASSLVEGPTTQYFGPGTRLTVT.

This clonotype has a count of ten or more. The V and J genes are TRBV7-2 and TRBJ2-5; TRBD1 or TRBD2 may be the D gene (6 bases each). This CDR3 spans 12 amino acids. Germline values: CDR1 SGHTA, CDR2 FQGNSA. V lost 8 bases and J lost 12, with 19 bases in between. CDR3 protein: CASYSYGGMEYF. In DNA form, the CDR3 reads TGTGCCAGCTACAGCTACGGGGGCATGGAGTACTTC.

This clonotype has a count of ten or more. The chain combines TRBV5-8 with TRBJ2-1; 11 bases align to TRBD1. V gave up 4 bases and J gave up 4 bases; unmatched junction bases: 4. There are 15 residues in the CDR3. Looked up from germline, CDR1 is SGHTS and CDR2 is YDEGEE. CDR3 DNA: TGTGCCAGCAGCCCGGGACAGGGGGGGTACAATGAGCAGTTCTTC. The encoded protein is CASSPGQGGYNEQFF.

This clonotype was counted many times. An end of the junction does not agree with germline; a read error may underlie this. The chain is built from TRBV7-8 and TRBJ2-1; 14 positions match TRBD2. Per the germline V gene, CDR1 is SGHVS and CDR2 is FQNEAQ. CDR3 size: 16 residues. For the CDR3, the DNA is TGTGCCAGCAACTTAAGGACTAGCGGGGGGTACAATGAGCAGTTCTTC. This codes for CASNLRTSGGYNEQFF.

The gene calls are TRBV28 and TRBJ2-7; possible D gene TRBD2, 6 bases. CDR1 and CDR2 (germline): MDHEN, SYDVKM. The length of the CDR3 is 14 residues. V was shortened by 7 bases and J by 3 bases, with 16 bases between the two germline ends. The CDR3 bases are TGTGCCAGCACCAAACTCGGGGGATTCTACGAGCAGTACTTC. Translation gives CASTKLGGFYEQYF.

The CDR3 spells CASSQEIGLAGKRDEQFF. CDR3 DNA: TGTGCCAGCAGCCAAGAGATTGGCCTAGCGGGAAAACGAGATGAGCAGTTCTTC. The rearrangement links TRBV4-2 to TRBJ2-1; TRBD2 matches at 9 bases. This CDR3 comprises 18 residues. V shed 0 bases, J shed 8 bases, and the junction held 14 bases outside the gene matches. Germline V lookup: CDR1 LGHNA, CDR2 YNFKEQ.

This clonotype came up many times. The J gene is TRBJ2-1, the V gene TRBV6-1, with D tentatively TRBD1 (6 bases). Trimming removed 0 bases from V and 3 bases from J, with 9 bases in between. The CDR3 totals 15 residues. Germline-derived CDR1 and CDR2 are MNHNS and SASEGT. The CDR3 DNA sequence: TGTGCCAGCAGTGAAGCGAGGGGACACTACAATGAGCAGTTCTTC. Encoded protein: CASSEARGHYNEQFF.

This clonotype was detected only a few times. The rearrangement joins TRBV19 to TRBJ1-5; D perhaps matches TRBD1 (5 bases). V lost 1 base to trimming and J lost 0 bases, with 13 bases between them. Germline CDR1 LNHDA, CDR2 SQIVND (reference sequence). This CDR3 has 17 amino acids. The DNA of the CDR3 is TGTGCCAGTAGTATAGTCCGGGACGTTTATAGCAATCAGCCCCAGCATTTT. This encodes CASSIVRDVYSNQPQHF.

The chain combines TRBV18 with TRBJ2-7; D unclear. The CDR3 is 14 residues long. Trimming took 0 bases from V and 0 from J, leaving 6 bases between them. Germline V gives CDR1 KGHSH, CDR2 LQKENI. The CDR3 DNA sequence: TGTGCCAGCTCACCACCGACGGTCTCCTACGAGCAGTACTTC. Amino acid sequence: CASSPPTVSYEQYF.

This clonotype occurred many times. The CDR3 nucleotides read TGTGCCAGCAGCTTACAGGGGCCGCTTCTACCCGGGGAGCTGTTTTTT. It specifies CASSLQGPLLPGELFF. This chain joins TRBV7-3 and TRBJ2-2, with D perhaps TRBD1 (6 bases). Deletions cut 2 bases from V and 6 bases from J, with 16 bases between. Germline loops: CDR1 SGHTA, CDR2 FQGTGA. The CDR3 runs to 16 residues. The full variable domain, with the rest looked up from reference TRBV7-3 and TRBJ2-2, is GAGVSQTPSNKVTEKGKYVELRCDPISGHTALYWYRQSLGQGPEFLIYFQGTGAADDSGLPNDRFFAVRPEGSVSTLKIQRTERGDSAVYLCASSLQGPLLPGELFFGEGSRLTVL.